This T cell receptor (beta chain) emerged from a study of T cell repertoires in cytomegalovirus infection. Study information: In public TCR beta signatures, there were indications of both CMV infection and matching HLA type.

The study's findings and limits: Across the ex vivo response, the dominant clonotypes were HLA-C-restricted CMV-specific TCR beta clonotypes. Cumulative public TCR beta family frequency identified carriers of CMV plus the relevant HLA.

Germline loops: CDR1 LGHDT, CDR2 YNNKEL (reference sequence). Trimming pared 1 base from V and 0 bases from J, leaving 6 bases between. The CDR3 has 14 amino acids. Comments on this clonotype: No antigen is known for it.

MiXCR, run by TCRdb on the reads, gives a single entry per CDR3 protein. This sample has hundreds of thousands of distinct CDR3 sequences, with about a sixth found just once. V usage is TRBV3-1 and J usage is TRBJ2-5; TRBD1 might be the D (5 bases). The sequence came from a human donor in good health (CMV status not recorded). Some clones in this sample may be carry-over from other donors' samples. The sequencing input was PBMCs. The chain's CDR3 is CASSQGTHQETQYF. The CDR3 coding sequence is TGTGCCAGCAGCCAAGGGACACACCAAGAGACCCAGTACTTC.